This T cell receptor beta chain comes out of a study of T cells in Graves' hyperthyroidism and ophthalmopathy. This clonotype appeared a few times. There were TCR beta CDR3 regions amplified from RNA transcripts. In the first-round RT-PCR of the TCR CDR3, the HTBI primer set was used. Each CDR3 protein is one row after TCRdb ran MiXCR on the multiplex PCR reads. The sample has some 700,000 distinct CDR3 sequences, approximately 15% seen once. The CDR3 has 14 residues. V lost 4 bases to trimming and J lost 5 bases; unmatched junction nucleotides: 5. The TCR originated in a man aged 45-60 years with Graves' hyperthyroidism. This sequence joins TRBV12-3 or TRBV12-4 and TRBJ2-1; the match to TRBD1 covers 7 bases. The sample consisted of blood. The CDR3 DNA reads TGTGCCAGCAGTTCCGGGACAGCCAACAATGAGCAGTTCTTC. It translates to CASSSGTANNEQFF.